A selection of T cell receptor beta chains follows, all from one sample in a study of blood T cell repertoires in COVID-19. Produced via immunoSEQ multiplex PCR; TCRdb's table is partial and in-frame only. The sample yields about 190,000 clones, roughly four fifths seen once. Sequenced: peripheral blood. All receptors derive from a woman in her seventies with active or convalescent COVID-19. CDR3s leave out the opening cysteine and the closing phenylalanine or tryptophan. Each record gives: J gene, clone size, V gene, CDR3 protein. Clone size appears in some rows only: once, few, many, or a class for an expanded clone.

>TRBJ2-1|-|TRBV7-7
ASSSGLTTGNEQF
>TRBJ2-5|-|TRBV5-1
ASSLFGQPQETQY
>TRBJ1-4|many|TRBV28
ASSLYRTGSREKLF
>TRBJ2-3|once|TRBV5-4
ASSSGLSTDTQY
>TRBJ2-1|few|TRBV2
ASRKGLAEYNEQF
>TRBJ1-3|-|TRBV19
ASGDIGNTIY
>TRBJ2-5|-|TRBV5-4
ASSLGLAGDGTQY
>TRBJ2-7|-|TRBV7-3
ASSPGTGTYEQY
>TRBJ2-7|-|TRBV27
ASSELAGKNYEQY
>TRBJ2-7|-|TRBV28
ASSYRGLAGQEQY
>TRBJ2-7|-|TRBV29-1
SVGEGGYEQY
>TRBJ2-3|-|TRBV29-1
SAQLGDTQY
>TRBJ2-1|once|TRBV3-1/TRBV3-2
ASSPLGGFVDNEQF
>TRBJ2-3|-|TRBV6-6
ASSSQGAPDTQY
>TRBJ2-1|-|TRBV18
ASSPGLAHEQF
>TRBJ2-3|-|TRBV9
ASSSPPAGPHLSGGSTDTQY
>TRBJ2-2|-|TRBV18
ASSPDLTGPGELF
>TRBJ1-2|-|TRBV6-2/TRBV6-3
ASSYGGLSGGYT
>TRBJ2-5|-|TRBV5-4
ASSFTGTETQY
>TRBJ1-1|-|TRBV30
AWSVLGGAF